This T cell receptor (beta chain) was obtained from a study of T-cell reconstitution after alpha-beta-depleted transplantation in children. The study, taken as a whole, reports: Among T cells one year after transplant, newly produced cells accounted for most counts and diversity.

Of note for this clonotype: Its antigen is unidentified.

Preparing the TCRbeta library involved the use of unique molecular identifiers. TCRdb called the PCR reads again in MiXCR, with one record for every CDR3 protein. The sample includes some 200,000 distinct CDR3 sequences, around 8.4% seen only once; the top ten take 35%. Sequences were derived from PBMCs, mostly from graft donor cells, sampled 360 days after TCRalphabeta/CD19-depleted stem cell transplant. This receptor was identified in a male patient aged 2 to 9 who had a stem cell transplant for acute myeloid leukemia, so the T cells may come from the graft donor.

CDR3 sequence (DNA): TGCGCCAGCACAGGTGGGGCCAACGTCCTGACTTTC. The encoded protein is CASTGGANVLTF. The chain is built from TRBV5-1 and TRBJ2-6; D is uncertain. Germline lookup yields CDR1 SGHRS and CDR2 YFSETQ. This CDR3 is 12 amino acids long. The V gene lost 6 bases and the J gene lost 3 bases, with 4 bases spanning the gap.